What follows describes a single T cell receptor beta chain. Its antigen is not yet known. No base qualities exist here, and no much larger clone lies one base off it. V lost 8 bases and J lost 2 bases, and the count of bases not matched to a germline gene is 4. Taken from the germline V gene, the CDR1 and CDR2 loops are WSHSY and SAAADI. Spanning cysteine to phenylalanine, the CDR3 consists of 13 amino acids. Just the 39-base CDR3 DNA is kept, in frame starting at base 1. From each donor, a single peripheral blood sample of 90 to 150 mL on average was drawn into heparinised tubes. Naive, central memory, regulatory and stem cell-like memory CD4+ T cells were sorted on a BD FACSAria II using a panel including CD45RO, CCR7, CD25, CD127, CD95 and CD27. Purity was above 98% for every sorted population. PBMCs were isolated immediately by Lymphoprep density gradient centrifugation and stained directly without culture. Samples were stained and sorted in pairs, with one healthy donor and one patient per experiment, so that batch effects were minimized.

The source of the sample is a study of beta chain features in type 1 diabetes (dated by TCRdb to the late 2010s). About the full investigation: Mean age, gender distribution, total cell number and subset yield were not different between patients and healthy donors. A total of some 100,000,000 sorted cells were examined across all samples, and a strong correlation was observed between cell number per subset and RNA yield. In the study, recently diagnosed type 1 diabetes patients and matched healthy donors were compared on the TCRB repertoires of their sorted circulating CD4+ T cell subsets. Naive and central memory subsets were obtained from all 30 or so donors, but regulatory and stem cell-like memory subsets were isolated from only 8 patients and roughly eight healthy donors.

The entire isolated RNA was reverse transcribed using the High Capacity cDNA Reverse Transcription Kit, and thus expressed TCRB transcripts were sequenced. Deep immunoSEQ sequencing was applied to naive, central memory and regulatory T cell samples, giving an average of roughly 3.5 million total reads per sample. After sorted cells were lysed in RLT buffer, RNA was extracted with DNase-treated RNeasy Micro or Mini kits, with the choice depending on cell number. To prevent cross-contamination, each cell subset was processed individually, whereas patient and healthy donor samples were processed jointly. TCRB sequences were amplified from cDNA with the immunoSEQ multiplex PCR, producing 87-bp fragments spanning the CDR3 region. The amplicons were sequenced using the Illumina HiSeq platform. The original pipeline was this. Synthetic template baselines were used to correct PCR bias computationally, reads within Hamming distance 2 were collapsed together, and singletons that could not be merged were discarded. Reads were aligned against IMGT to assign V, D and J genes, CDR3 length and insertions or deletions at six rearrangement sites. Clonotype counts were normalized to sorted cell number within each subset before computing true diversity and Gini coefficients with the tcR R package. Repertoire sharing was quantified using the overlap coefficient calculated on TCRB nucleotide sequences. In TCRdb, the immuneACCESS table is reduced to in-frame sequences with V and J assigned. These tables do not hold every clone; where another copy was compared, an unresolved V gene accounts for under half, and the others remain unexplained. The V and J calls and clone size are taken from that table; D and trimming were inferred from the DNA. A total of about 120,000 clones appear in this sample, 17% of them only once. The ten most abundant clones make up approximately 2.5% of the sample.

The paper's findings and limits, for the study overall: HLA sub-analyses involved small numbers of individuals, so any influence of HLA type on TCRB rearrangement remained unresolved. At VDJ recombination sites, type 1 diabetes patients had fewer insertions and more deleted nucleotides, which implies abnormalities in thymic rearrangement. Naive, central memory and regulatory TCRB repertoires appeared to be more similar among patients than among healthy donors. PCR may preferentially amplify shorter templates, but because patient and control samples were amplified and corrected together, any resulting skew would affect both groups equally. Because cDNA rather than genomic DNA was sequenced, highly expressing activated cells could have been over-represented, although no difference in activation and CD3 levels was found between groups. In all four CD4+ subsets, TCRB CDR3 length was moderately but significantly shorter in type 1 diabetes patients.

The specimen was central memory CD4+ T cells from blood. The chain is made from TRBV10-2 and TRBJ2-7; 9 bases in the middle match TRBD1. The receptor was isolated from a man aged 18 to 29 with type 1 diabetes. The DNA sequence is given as TGCGCCAGCGGGACAGGGCTTCCCTACGAGCAGTACTTC. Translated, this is CASGTGLPYEQYF.